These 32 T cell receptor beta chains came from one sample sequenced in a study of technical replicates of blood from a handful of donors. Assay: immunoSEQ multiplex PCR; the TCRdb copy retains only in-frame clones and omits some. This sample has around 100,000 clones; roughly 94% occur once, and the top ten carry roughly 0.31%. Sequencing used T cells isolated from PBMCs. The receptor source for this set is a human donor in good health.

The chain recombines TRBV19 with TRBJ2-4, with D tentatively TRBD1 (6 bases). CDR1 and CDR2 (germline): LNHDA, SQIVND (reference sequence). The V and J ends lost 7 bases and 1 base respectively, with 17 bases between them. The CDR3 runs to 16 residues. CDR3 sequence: CASTRGRGSAKNIQYF. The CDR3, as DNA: TGTGCCAGTACCAGGGGTCGAGGGTCCGCCAAAAACATTCAGTACTTC.

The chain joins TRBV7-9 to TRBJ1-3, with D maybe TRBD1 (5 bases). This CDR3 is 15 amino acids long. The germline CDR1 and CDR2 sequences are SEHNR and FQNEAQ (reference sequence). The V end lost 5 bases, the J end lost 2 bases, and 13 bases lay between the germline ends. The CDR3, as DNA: TGTGCCAGCAGCCTGGAGGGGTACGCTGGAAACACCATATATTTT. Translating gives CASSLEGYAGNTIYF.

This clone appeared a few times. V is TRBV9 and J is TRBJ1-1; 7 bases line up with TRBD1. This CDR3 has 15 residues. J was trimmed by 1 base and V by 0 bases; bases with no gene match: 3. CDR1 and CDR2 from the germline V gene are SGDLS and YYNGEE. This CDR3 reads CASSVVQGWNTEAFF. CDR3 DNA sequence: TGTGCCAGCAGCGTAGTACAGGGGTGGAACACTGAAGCTTTCTTT.

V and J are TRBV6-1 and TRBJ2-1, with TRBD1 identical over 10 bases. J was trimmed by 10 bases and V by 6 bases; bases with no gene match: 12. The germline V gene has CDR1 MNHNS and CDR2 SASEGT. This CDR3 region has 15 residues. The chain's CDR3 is CASSVHGTGAWEQFF. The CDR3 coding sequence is TGTGCCAGCAGCGTGCACGGGACAGGGGCTTGGGAGCAGTTCTTC.

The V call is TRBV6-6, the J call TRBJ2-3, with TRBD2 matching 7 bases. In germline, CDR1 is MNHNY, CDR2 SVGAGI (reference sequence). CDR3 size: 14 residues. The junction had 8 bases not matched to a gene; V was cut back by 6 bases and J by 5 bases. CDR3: CASSTGGRRDTQYF. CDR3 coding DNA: TGTGCCAGCAGCACGGGGGGACGGAGAGATACGCAGTATTTT.

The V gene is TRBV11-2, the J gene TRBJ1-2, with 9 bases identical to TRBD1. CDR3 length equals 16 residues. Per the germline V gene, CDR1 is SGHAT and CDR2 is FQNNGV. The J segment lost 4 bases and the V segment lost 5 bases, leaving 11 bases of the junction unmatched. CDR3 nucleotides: TGTGCCAGCAGCATACCGACAGGGGGAGAACCCTATGGCTACACCTTC. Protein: CASSIPTGGEPYGYTF.

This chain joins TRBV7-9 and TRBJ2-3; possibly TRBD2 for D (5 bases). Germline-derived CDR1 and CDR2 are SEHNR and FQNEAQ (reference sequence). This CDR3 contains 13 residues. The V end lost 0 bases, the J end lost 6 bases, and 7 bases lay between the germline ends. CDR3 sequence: CASSLAGEDTQYF. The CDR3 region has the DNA TGTGCCAGCAGCTTAGCTGGGGAGGATACGCAGTATTTT.

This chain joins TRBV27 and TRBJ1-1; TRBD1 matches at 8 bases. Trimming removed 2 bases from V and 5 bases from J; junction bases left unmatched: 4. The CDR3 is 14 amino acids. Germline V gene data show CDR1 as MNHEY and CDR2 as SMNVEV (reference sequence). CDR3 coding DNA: TGTGCCAGCAGTTTAAGGCAGGGGGCTACTGAAGCTTTCTTT. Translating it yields CASSLRQGATEAFF.

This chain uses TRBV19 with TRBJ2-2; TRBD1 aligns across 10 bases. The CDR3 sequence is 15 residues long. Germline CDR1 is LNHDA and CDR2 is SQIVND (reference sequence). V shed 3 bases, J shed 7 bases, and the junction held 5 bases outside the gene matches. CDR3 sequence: CASSIRTGGIGELFF. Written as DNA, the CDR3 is TGTGCCAGTAGTATTAGGACAGGGGGTATCGGGGAGCTGTTTTTT.

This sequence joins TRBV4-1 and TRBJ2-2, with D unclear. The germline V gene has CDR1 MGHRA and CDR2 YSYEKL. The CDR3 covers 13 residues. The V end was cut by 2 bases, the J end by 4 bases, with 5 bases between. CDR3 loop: CASSQYSTGELFF. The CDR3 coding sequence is TGCGCCAGCAGCCAATACAGCACCGGGGAGCTGTTTTTT.

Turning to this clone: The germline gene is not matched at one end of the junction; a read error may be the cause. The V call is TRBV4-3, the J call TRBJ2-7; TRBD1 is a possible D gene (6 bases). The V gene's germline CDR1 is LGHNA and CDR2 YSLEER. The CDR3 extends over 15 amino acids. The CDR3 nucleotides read TGCGCCAGCAGCCAATCTCAGGGGATCTCCGACGAGCAGTACTTC. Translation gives CASSQSQGISDEQYF.

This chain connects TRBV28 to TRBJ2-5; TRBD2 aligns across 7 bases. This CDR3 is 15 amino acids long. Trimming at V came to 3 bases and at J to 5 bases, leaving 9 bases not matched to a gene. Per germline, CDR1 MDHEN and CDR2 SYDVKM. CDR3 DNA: TGTGCCAGCAGTTTTGCGCGGGAGTCATTGGAGACCCAGTACTTC. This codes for CASSFARESLETQYF.

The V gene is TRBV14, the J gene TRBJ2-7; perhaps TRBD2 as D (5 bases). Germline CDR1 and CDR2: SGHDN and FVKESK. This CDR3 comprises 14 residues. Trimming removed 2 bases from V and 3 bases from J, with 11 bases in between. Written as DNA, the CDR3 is TGTGCCAGCAGCCAAATGAGGGCCCGCTACGAGCAGTACTTC. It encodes CASSQMRARYEQYF.

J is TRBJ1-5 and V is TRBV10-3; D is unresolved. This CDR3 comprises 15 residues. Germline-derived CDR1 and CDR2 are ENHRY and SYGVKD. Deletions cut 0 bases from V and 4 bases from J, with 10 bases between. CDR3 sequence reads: CAISESGSTNQPQHF. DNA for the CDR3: TGTGCCATCAGTGAGTCCGGGAGTACTAATCAGCCCCAGCATTTT.

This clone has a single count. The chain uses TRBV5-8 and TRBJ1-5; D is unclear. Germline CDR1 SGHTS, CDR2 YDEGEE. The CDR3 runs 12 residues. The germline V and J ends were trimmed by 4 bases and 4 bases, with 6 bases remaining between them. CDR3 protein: CASSLRNQPQHF. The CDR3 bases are TGTGCCAGCAGCCTCAGGAATCAGCCCCAGCATTTT.

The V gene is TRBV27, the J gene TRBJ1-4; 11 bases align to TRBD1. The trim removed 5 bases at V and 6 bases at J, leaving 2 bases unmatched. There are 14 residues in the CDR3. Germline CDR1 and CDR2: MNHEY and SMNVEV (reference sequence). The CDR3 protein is CASSRTGGYEKLFF. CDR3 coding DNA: TGTGCCAGCAGTCGGACAGGGGGCTATGAAAAACTGTTTTTT.

The CDR3 here is CASSPIGQGITGELFF. The CDR3 nucleotides are TGTGCCAGCTCACCAATTGGACAGGGGATCACCGGGGAGCTGTTTTTT. V gene TRBV18 combines with J gene TRBJ2-2; 9 nucleotides line up with TRBD1. Trimming at V came to 2 bases and at J to 4 bases, leaving 5 bases not matched to a gene. CDR3 length equals 16 residues. Germline V gene data show CDR1 as KGHSH and CDR2 as LQKENI.

The CDR3 coding sequence is TGTGCCAGCAGCTTACCGGACAGCGGGGAATTAGGGGGAGTTGGCTCGGATACGCAGTATTTT. Its translation is CASSLPDSGELGGVGSDTQYF. V usage is TRBV7-8 and J usage is TRBJ2-3; a possible D gene is TRBD2 (7 bases). V shed 2 bases and J shed 6 bases, with 33 bases lying between them. This CDR3 is built from 21 residues. Germline CDR1 and CDR2: SGHVS and FQNEAQ.

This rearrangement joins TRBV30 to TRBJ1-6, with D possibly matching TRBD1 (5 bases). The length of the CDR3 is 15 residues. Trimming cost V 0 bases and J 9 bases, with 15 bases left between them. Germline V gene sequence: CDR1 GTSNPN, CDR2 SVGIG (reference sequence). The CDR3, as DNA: TGTGCCTGGAGTGTAAGTGTGGGGCTAAGTTCACCCCTCCACTTT. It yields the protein CAWSVSVGLSSPLHF.

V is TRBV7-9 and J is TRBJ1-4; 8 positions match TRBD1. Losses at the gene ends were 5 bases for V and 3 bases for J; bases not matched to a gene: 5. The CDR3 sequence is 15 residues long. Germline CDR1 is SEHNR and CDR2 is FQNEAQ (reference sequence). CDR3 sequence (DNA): TGTGCCAGCAGCCTGGACAGGGCGGCTAATGAAAAACTGTTTTTT. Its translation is CASSLDRAANEKLFF.

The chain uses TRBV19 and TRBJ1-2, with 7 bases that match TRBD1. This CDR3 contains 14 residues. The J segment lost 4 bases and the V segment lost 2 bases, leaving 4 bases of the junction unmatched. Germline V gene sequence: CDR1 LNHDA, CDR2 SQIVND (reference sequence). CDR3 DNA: TGTGCCAGTAGTATATTGGACAGGAGCTATGGCTACACCTTC. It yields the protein CASSILDRSYGYTF.

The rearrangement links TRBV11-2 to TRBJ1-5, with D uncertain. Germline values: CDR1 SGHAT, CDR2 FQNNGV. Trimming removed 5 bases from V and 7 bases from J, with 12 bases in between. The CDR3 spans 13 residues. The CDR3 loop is CASSPTSGQPQHF. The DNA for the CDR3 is TGTGCCAGCAGCCCAACTAGTGGCCAGCCCCAGCATTTT.

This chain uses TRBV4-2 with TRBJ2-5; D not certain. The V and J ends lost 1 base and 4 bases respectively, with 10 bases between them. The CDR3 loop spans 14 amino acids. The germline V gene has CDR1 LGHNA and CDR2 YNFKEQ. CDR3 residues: CASSQGPVRETQYF. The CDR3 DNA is TGTGCCAGCAGCCAAGGCCCGGTTCGAGAGACCCAGTACTTC.

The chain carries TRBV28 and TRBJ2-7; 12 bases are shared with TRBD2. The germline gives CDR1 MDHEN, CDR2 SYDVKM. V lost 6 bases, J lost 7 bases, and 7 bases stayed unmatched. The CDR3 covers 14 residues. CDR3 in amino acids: CASSLAGGPSEQYF. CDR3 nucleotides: TGTGCCAGCAGCCTAGCGGGAGGGCCTAGTGAGCAGTACTTC.

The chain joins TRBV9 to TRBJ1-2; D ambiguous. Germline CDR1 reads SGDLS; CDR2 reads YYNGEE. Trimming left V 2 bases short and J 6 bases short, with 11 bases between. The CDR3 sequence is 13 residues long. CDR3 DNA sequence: TGTGCCAGCAGCGTGAGGGAAAAGAATGGCTACACCTTC. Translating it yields CASSVREKNGYTF.

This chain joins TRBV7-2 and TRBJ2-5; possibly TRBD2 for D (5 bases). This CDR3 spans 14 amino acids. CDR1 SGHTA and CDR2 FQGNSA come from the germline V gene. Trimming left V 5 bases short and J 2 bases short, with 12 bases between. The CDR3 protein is CASSEPRGQETQYF. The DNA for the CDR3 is TGTGCCAGCAGCGAACCCCGCGGGCAAGAGACCCAGTACTTC.

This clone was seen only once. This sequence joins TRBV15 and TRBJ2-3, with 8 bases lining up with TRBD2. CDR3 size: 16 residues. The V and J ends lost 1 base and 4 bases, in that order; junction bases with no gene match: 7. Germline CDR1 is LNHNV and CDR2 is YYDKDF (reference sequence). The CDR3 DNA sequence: TGTGCCACCAGCAGAGGGGGAGCGGGAGACGCAGATACGCAGTATTTT. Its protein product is CATSRGGAGDADTQYF.

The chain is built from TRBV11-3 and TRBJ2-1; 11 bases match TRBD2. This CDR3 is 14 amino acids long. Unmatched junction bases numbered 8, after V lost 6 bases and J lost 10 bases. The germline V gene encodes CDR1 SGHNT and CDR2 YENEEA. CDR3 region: CASSFGVAGGEQFF. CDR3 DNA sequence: TGTGCCAGCAGTTTCGGCGTAGCGGGAGGGGAGCAGTTCTTC. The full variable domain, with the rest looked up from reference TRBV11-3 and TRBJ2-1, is EAGVVQSPRYKIIEKKQPVAFWCNPISGHNTLYWYLQNLGQGPELLIRYENEEAVDDSQLPKDRFSAERLKGVDSTLKIQPAELGDSAVYLCASSFGVAGGEQFFGPGTRLTVL.

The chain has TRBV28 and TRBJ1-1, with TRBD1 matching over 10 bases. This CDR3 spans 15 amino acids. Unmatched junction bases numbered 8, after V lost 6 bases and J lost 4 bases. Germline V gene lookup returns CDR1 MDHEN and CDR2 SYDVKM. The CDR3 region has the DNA TGTGCCAGCAGCCTCCCAGGACAGGGGGGCACTGAAGCTTTCTTT. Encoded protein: CASSLPGQGGTEAFF.

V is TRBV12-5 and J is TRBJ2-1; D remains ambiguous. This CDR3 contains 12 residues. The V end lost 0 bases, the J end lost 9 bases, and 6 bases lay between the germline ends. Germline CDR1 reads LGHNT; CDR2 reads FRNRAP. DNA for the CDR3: TGTGCTAGTGGTTTGGTACAAACTGAGCAGTTCTTC. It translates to CASGLVQTEQFF. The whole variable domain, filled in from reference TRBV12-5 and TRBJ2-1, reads DARVTQTPRHKVTEMGQEVTMRCQPILGHNTVFWYRQTMMQGLELLAYFRNRAPLDDSGMPKDRFSAEMPDATLATLKIQPSEPRDSAVYFCASGLVQTEQFFGPGTRLTVL.

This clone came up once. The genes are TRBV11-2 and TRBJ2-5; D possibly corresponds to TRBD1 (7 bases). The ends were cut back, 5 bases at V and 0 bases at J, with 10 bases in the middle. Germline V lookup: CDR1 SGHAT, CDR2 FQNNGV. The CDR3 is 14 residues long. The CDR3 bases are TGTGCCAGCAGCGCGGGACAGTACCAAGAGACCCAGTACTTC. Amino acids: CASSAGQYQETQYF.

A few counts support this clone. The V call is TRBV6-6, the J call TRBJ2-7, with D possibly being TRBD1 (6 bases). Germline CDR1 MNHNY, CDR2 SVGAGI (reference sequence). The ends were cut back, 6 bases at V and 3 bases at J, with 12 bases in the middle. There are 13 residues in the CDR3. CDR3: CASRGGQNYEQYF. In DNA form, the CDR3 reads TGTGCCAGCAGAGGAGGACAGAACTACGAGCAGTACTTC.